This is a list of T cell receptor beta chains from one sample in a study of CD8 T cells in ankylosing spondylitis. TCRdb re-analysed the 5' RACE reads in MiXCR, keeping a single row per CDR3 protein. The table includes around 250,000 distinct CDR3 sequences, about 30% detected once. The sequenced sample consisted of blood, either unsorted or a sorted T cell fraction (not recorded which). All receptors come from a male donor with ankylosing spondylitis or in good health (not recorded which). Both conserved end residues are part of each CDR3. D genes are given only for firm matches. Part of the rows lack a size; the others show once, few, many or a class for expanded clones.

>once|TRBD2|TRBJ2-5|TRBV11-1
TGTGCCAGCAGCTTCGGACTAGCGGGGAAGGAGACCCAGTACTTC
CASSFGLAGKETQYF
>.|TRBD2|TRBJ2-2|TRBV12-3/TRBV12-4
TGTGCCAGCACCGCCAGACTAGCGGGGGGGCCCGGGGAGCTGTTTTTT
CASTARLAGGPGELFF
>.|.|TRBJ2-5|TRBV29-1
TGCAGCGTTAATCCGCGGGGTCGCGAGACCCAGTACTTC
CSVNPRGRETQYF
>few|.|TRBJ2-3|TRBV10-3
TGTGCCATCAGGGCAGGGGAGGGCACAGATACGCAGTATTTT
CAIRAGEGTDTQYF
>.|.|TRBJ2-3|TRBV11-2
TGTGCCAGCAGCATCCAGTCAGATACGCAGTATTTT
CASSIQSDTQYF
>.|.|TRBJ1-3|TRBV20-1
TGCAGTGCTAGGGACTATCGCAGGACTGGAAACACCATATATTTT
CSARDYRRTGNTIYF
>few|.|TRBJ2-3|TRBV12-3/TRBV12-4
TGTGCCAGCAGCACGGACGGGATTCGCACAGATACGCAGTATTTT
CASSTDGIRTDTQYF
>.|.|TRBJ1-2|TRBV12-3/TRBV12-4
TGTGCCAGCTTACAGGTTAACTATGGCTACACCTTC
CASLQVNYGYTF
>.|TRBD2|TRBJ2-7|TRBV29-1
TGCAGCGTGCTAACCGGGGGGGCCGAATACGAGCAGTACTTC
CSVLTGGAEYEQYF
>few|.|TRBJ2-4|TRBV5-6
TGTGCCAGCAGCTTGGCCGCAGGTTCGGTCAACATTCAGTACTTC
CASSLAAGSVNIQYF
>.|.|TRBJ2-5|TRBV5-6
TGTGCCAACTCCGCTAAGGGGAGGCACAGCAGAACCCAGTACTTC
CANSAKGRHSRTQYF
>.|.|TRBJ1-5|TRBV10-3
TGTGCCATCAGTGAGGGACAGCCCAATCAGCCCCAGCATTTT
CAISEGQPNQPQHF
>.|.|TRBJ2-5|TRBV2
TGTGCCAGCAGGCGGGCAGCCTTAGAGACCCAGTACTTC
CASRRAALETQYF
>many|.|TRBJ2-3|TRBV20-1
TGCAGTGCTAGAGAGGGGTACACAGATACGCAGTATTTT
CSAREGYTDTQYF
>.|TRBD2|TRBJ2-1|TRBV4-2
TGTGCCAGCAGCCCGTCACTAGCGGAGTCCTACAATGAGCAGTTCTTC
CASSPSLAESYNEQFF
>.|.|TRBJ2-1|TRBV29-1
TGCAGCACATGGGGGGCAGGACCTTCCAGGGATGAGCAGTTCTTC
CSTWGAGPSRDEQFF
>once|.|TRBJ1-1|TRBV12-3/TRBV12-4
TGTGCCAGCAGTCCCTCGGCGGGGGTAGGAACTGAAGCTTTCTTT
CASSPSAGVGTEAFF
>.|TRBD2|TRBJ2-1|TRBV19
TGTGCCAGTAGTTCCACTAGCGGGCCGAACTACAATGAGCAGTTCTTC
CASSSTSGPNYNEQFF
>.|.|TRBJ2-7|TRBV7-3
TGTGCCAGCATTCCGTTTCTCTACGAGCAGTACTTC
CASIPFLYEQYF
>.|.|TRBJ2-6|TRBV12-3/TRBV12-4
TGTGCCAGCAGTTTGCGCTCTGGGGCCAACGTCCTGACTTTC
CASSLRSGANVLTF
>few|.|TRBJ1-1|TRBV20-1
TGCAGTGCTAAAGCCAGAAGAACCATTCCTGAAGCTTTCTTT
CSAKARRTIPEAFF
>few|.|TRBJ2-5|TRBV20-1
TGCAGCTGGGGGGGGCTTCGGTCAAGAAGAGGCGGAGGCCAAGAGACCCAGTACTTC
CSWGGLRSRRGGGQETQYF
>once|.|TRBJ2-7|TRBV11-2
TGTGCCAGCAGCTCATCCGGGACACTCTCAGGGGAGCAGTACTTC
CASSSSGTLSGEQYF
>.|.|TRBJ2-5|TRBV7-8
TGTGCCAGCAGCTTAGTCAGTACAGCCTTTGGGACCCAGTACTTC
CASSLVSTAFGTQYF